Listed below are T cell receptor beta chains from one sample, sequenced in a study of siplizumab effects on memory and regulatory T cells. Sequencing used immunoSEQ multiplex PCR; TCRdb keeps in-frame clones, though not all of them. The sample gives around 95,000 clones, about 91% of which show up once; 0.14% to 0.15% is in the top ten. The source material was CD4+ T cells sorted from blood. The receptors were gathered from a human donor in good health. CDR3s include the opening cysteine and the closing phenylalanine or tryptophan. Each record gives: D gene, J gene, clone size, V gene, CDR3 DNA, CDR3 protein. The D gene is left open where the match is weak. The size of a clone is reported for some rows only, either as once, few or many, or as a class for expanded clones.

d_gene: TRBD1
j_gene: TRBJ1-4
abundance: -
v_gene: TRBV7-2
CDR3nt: TGTGCCAGCAGCCGATTTTCCGGGACAGGTGAAAAACTGTTTTTT
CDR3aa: CASSRFSGTGEKLFF

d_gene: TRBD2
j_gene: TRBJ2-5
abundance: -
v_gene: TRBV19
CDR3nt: TGTGCCAGTAGTATGAGGGAGGGCAAAGAGACCCAGTACTTC
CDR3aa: CASSMREGKETQYF

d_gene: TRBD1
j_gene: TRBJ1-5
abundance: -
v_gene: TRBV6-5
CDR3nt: TGTGCCAGCGCGAGGGGACAGGTTCAGCCCCAGCATTTT
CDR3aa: CASARGQVQPQHF

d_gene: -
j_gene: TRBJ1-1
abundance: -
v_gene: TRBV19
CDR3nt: TGTGCCAGTAGTATGACGTGGGGGGCGAACACTGAAGCTTTCTTT
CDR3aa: CASSMTWGANTEAFF

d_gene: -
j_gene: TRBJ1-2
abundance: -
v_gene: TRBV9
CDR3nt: TGTGCCAGCAGCGCAACCTATACAGGGAAGGTTCGGTCGAACGGCTACACCTTC
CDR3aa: CASSATYTGKVRSNGYTF

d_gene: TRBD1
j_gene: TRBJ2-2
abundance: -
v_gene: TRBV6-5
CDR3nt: TGTGCCAGCAGCCGACAGGGGGTGAACACCGGGGAGCTGTTTTTT
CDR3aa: CASSRQGVNTGELFF

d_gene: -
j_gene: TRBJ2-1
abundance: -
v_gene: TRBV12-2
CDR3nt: TGTGCAAGTCGCCTCCCGGTAGGGTATGAGCAGTTCTTC
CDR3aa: CASRLPVGYEQFF

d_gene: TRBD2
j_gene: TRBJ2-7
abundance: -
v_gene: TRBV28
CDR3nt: TGTGCCAGCAGTTTGGAGCGGGGGTCTTCCTACGAGCAGTACTTC
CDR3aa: CASSLERGSSYEQYF

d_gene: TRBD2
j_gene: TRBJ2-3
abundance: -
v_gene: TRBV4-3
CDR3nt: TGCGCCAGCACATCCAGCGGGGGGGCGGGTACGCAGTATTTT
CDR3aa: CASTSSGGAGTQYF

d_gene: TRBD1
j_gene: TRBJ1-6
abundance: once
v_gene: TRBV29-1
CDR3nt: TGCAGCGTTGAAGTCGGGACAGGGTATTCACCCCTCCACTTT
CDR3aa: CSVEVGTGYSPLHF

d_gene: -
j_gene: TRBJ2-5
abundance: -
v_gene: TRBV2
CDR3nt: TGTGCCAGCAGTGCTGAGTACCAAGAGACCCAGTACTTC
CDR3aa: CASSAEYQETQYF

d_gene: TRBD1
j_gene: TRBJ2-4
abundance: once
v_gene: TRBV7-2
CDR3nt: TGTGCCAGCAGCCCCTGGGGACAGGGATTGGACATTCAGTACTTC
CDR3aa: CASSPWGQGLDIQYF